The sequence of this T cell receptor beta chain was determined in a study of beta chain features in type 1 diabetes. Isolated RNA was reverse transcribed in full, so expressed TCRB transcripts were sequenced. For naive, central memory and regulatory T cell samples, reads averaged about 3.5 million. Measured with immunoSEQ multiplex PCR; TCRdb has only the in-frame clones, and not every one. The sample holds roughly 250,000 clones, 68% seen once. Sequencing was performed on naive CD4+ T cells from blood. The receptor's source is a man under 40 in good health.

The CDR3 reads CAWSVFRPRISTDTQYF. The CDR3 coding sequence is TGTGCCTGGAGTGTATTTCGGCCGCGAATTAGCACAGATACGCAGTATTTT. V is TRBV30 and J is TRBJ2-3; D is unclear. Germline CDR1 is GTSNPN and CDR2 is SVGIG (reference sequence). This CDR3 contains 17 residues. V was trimmed by 0 bases and J by 0 bases, leaving 16 bases between them.